This T cell receptor beta chain was sequenced in a study of blood T cell repertoires in COVID-19. Per the authors' pipeline: Amplification with reference gene primers provided the estimates of nucleated cell counts. Method: immunoSEQ multiplex PCR; TCRdb's copy keeps in-frame clones and lacks some. From that table come the V and J calls and clone size; the DNA was used to work out D and trimming. The sample contains over 75,000 clones, 80% of which appear only once. Trimming took 1 base from V and 6 from J; bases not matched to a gene: 16. The CDR3 contains 19 residues. The V gene's germline CDR1 is SGHTA and CDR2 FQGTGA.

The chain uses TRBV7-3 and TRBJ2-1, with 9 bases that match TRBD2. The material sequenced was peripheral blood. This sequence was found in a human donor in a cohort sampled during active COVID-19. The CDR3 nucleotides are TGTGCCAGCAGCTTAAGTCTGTTTGCCCTAGCGGGGCTTTCCAATGAGCAGTTCTTC. Amino acid sequence: CASSLSLFALAGLSNEQFF.